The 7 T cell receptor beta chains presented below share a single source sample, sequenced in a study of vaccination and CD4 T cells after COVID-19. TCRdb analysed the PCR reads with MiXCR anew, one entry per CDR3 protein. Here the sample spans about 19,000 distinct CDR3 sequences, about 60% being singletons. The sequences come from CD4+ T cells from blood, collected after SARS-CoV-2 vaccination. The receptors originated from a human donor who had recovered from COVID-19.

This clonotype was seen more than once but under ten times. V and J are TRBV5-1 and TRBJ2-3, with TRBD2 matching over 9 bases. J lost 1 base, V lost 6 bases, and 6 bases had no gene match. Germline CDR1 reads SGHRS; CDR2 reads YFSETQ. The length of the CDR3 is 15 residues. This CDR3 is CASKFLAGGTDTQYF. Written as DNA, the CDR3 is TGCGCCAGCAAGTTCTTAGCGGGGGGCACAGATACGCAGTATTTT.

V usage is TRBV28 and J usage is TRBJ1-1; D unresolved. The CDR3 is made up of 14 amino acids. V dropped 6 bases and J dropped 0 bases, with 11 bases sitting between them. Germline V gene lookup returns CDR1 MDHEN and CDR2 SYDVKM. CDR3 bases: TGTGCCAGCAGGCTCACATATATGAACACTGAAGCTTTCTTT. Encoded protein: CASRLTYMNTEAFF. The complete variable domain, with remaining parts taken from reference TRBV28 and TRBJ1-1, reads DVKVTQSSRYLVKRTGEKVFLECVQDMDHENMFWYRQDPGLGLRLIYFSYDVKMKEKGDIPEGYSVSREKKERFSLILESASTNQTSMYLCASRLTYMNTEAFFGQGTRLTVV.

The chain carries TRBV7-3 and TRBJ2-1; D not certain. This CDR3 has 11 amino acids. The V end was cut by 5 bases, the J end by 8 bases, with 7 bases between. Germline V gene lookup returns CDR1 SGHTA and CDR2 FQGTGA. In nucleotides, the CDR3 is TGTGCCAGCAGCCTCCACGATGAGCAGTTCTTC. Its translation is CASSLHDEQFF. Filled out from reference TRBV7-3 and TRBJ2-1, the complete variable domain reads GAGVSQTPSNKVTEKGKYVELRCDPISGHTALYWYRQSLGQGPEFLIYFQGTGAADDSGLPNDRFFAVRPEGSVSTLKIQRTERGDSAVYLCASSLHDEQFFGPGTRLTVL.

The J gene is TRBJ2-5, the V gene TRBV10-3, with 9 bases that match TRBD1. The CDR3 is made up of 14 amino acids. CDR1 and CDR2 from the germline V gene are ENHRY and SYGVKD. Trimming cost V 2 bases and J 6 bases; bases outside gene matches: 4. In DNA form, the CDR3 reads TGTGCCATCAGTGAGGACAGGGGGGATAAGACCCAGTACTTC. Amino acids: CAISEDRGDKTQYF.

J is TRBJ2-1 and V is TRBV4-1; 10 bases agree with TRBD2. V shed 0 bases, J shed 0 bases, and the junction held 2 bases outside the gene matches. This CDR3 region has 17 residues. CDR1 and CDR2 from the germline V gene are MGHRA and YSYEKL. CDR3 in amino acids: CASSQEASGSSYNEQFF. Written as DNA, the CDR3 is TGCGCCAGCAGCCAAGAGGCTAGCGGGAGCTCCTACAATGAGCAGTTCTTC.

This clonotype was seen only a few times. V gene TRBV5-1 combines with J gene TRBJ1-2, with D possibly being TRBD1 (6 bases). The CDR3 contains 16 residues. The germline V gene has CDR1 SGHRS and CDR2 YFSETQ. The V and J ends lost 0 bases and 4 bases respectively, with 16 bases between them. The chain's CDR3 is CASSLAGTSSFYGYTF. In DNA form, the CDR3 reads TGCGCCAGCAGCTTGGCCGGGACATCCTCATTCTATGGCTACACCTTC.

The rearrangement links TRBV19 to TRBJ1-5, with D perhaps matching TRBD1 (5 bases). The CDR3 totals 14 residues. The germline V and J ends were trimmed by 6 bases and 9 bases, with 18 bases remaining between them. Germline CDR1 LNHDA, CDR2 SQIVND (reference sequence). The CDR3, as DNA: TGTGCCAGTAGCATTCAGGGATCCTCGTGGCCCCAGCATTTT. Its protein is CASSIQGSSWPQHF. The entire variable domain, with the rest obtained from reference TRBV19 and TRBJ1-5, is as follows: DGGITQSPKYLFRKEGQNVTLSCEQNLNHDAMYWYRQDPGQGLRLIYYSQIVNDFQKGDIAEGYSVSREKKESFPLTVTSAQKNPTAFYLCASSIQGSSWPQHFGDGTRLSIL.